A selection of T cell receptor beta chains follows, all from one sample in a study of OX40 agonist ivuxolimab in advanced cancers. Using immunoSEQ multiplex PCR, the repertoire was profiled, and TCRdb retains in-frame clones only, with some absent. The sample records around 97,000 clones, about 84% being singletons. Sample: CD4+ or CD8+ T cells sorted from blood, taken in a trial of the OX40 agonist ivuxolimab. The receptor source for this set is an adult with an advanced solid tumor such as melanoma, head and neck, liver or kidney cancer. Both conserved end residues are part of each CDR3. A D gene is named only where the DNA matches it firmly. The size entry is marked missing in some rows and otherwise reads once, few, many or a size class.

clone size	V gene	D gene	J gene	CDR3 DNA	CDR3 protein
NA	TRBV6-6	NA	TRBJ1-1	TGTGCCAGCAGTTACTCGGGAGACATGAACACTGAAGCTTTCTTT	CASSYSGDMNTEAFF
NA	TRBV6-1	NA	TRBJ1-3	TGTGCCAGCAGTGAAGCGCCTAGACCCCTCTCTGGAAACACCATATATTTT	CASSEAPRPLSGNTIYF
NA	TRBV6-5	NA	TRBJ1-5	TGTGCCAGCAGTCTGGGACACAGCAATCAGCCCCAGCATTTT	CASSLGHSNQPQHF
once	TRBV5-1	NA	TRBJ2-7	TGCGCCAGCAGCTTGAGTCTGGCCCGGAGCGGCGAGCAGTACTTC	CASSLSLARSGEQYF
NA	TRBV4-1	TRBD1	TRBJ1-4	TGCGCCAGCAGCCAACCGACAGGGCCCTATGAAAAACTGTTTTTT	CASSQPTGPYEKLFF
NA	TRBV10-2	NA	TRBJ2-1	TGCGCCAGCAGTGAGTCCAGCGGCAAATACAATGAGCAGTTCTTC	CASSESSGKYNEQFF
NA	TRBV4-3	NA	TRBJ2-1	TGCGCCAGCAGCACCAACCCTTTGGGGTACAATGAGCAGTTCTTC	CASSTNPLGYNEQFF
NA	TRBV11-2	TRBD1	TRBJ1-2	TGTGCCAGCAGCCCGCCCGGGGACAGCTATGGCTACACCTTC	CASSPPGDSYGYTF
NA	TRBV5-1	TRBD1	TRBJ1-2	TGCGCCAGCAGCTGGACGGACAGGGGGAACTATAGCTACACCTTC	CASSWTDRGNYSYTF
NA	TRBV7-9	NA	TRBJ1-3	TGTGCCAGCAGCCCAGACGGGGCCTCTGGAAACACCATATATTTT	CASSPDGASGNTIYF
few	TRBV25-1	NA	TRBJ2-1	TGTGCCAGCAGTTTGGGCAATGAGCAGTTCTTC	CASSLGNEQFF
NA	TRBV5-6	NA	TRBJ1-2	TGTGCCAGCAGCATGAACAGGGTCCCCAGCTATGGCTACACCTTC	CASSMNRVPSYGYTF
NA	TRBV7-9	NA	TRBJ2-2	TGTGCCAGCTCCGGCACCGACACCGGGGAGCTGTTTTTT	CASSGTDTGELFF
NA	TRBV19	NA	TRBJ1-1	TGTGCCAGTAGCTGGCGCACTGAAGCTTTCTTT	CASSWRTEAFF
NA	TRBV16	NA	TRBJ2-5	TGTGCCAGCAGTCCTACCGGGACAACGACTAGCCAAGAGACCCAGTACTTC	CASSPTGTTTSQETQYF
NA	TRBV4-3	NA	TRBJ1-2	TGCGCCAGCAGCCAAGAGATCGACACCTGGGCCGGGGGCTACACCTTC	CASSQEIDTWAGGYTF
NA	TRBV15	NA	TRBJ2-3	TGTGCCACCAGCAGAGATAAAAGCTCCGATACGCAGTATTTT	CATSRDKSSDTQYF
NA	TRBV7-2	NA	TRBJ2-3	TGTGCCAGCAGCTTAGCGCTCGCGGGGGCGACGGGAGATACGCAGTATTTT	CASSLALAGATGDTQYF
few	TRBV27	NA	TRBJ2-7	TGTGCCAGCAGTTTATCTTGGGGAATCGGCTACGAGCAGTACTTC	CASSLSWGIGYEQYF
NA	TRBV5-1	NA	TRBJ2-2	TGCGCCAGCAGCTTGGCCAGGGTTGGCACCGGGGAGCTGTTTTTT	CASSLARVGTGELFF
NA	TRBV7-2	NA	TRBJ2-7	TGTGCCAGCAGCCCACCGGGCTACGAGCAGTACTTC	CASSPPGYEQYF
NA	TRBV2	TRBD1	TRBJ2-3	TGTGCCAGCAGACAGGGGTCAACTAGCACAGATACGCAGTATTTT	CASRQGSTSTDTQYF
once	TRBV5-1	TRBD1	TRBJ2-7	TGCGCCAGCAGCTTGGGCCGCTCCGGGACAGGGGGCGAGCAGTACTTC	CASSLGRSGTGGEQYF
NA	TRBV5-1	TRBD1	TRBJ2-7	TGCGCCAGCAGCTTGGGTGGACAGGGCGGCTACGAGCAGTACTTC	CASSLGGQGGYEQYF
once	TRBV7-9	NA	TRBJ1-3	TGTGCCAGCAGCTTAGAGGTCAGCTTCTCTGGAAACACCATATATTTT	CASSLEVSFSGNTIYF
NA	TRBV5-4	NA	TRBJ2-1	TGTGCCAGCAGCTTGGCCTCGGCGGCCATCTTATGGAATGAGCAGTTCTTC	CASSLASAAILWNEQFF
NA	TRBV12-5	NA	TRBJ2-7	TGTGCTAGTGGTTTCTCCAGGGGGGACTACGAGCAGTACTTC	CASGFSRGDYEQYF
NA	TRBV27	TRBD1	TRBJ2-7	TGTGCCAGCAAAACAGGGGCCGAGCAGTACTTC	CASKTGAEQYF
NA	TRBV29-1	TRBD1	TRBJ1-1	TGCAGCCTTTGTAGACAGGGTTGCACTGAAGCTTTCTTT	CSLCRQGCTEAFF
NA	TRBV7-8	TRBD2	TRBJ2-5	TGTGCCAGCAGCCCCACATGGACTAGTTCTGAGACCCAGTACTTC	CASSPTWTSSETQYF
NA	TRBV11-3	NA	TRBJ2-7	TGTGCCAGCAGCTCTGCCTCGGGACACCTATACGAGCAGTACTTC	CASSSASGHLYEQYF
NA	TRBV5-6	NA	TRBJ2-2	TGTGCCAGCAAGGGGAGACAGAGAGCCACCGGGGAGCTGTTTTTT	CASKGRQRATGELFF
NA	TRBV11-2	TRBD1	TRBJ2-2	TGTGCCAGCAGCTTAGACGACTGGACAGGCACCGGGGAGCTGTTTTTT	CASSLDDWTGTGELFF
once	TRBV18	TRBD1	TRBJ1-2	TGTGCCAGCTCACCAAAGACAGGGGGCGCGTACTATGGCTACACCTTC	CASSPKTGGAYYGYTF
NA	TRBV15	TRBD2	TRBJ2-7	TGTGCCACCAGCAGAGATCCTGCGGGGGAAGCCTACGAGCAGTACTTC	CATSRDPAGEAYEQYF
NA	TRBV4-3	TRBD2	TRBJ2-7	TGCGCCAGCAGCCAATCCGGCGGTACTAGCGGGGGGTTTTACGAGCAGTACTTC	CASSQSGGTSGGFYEQYF
few	TRBV11-2	NA	TRBJ2-7	TGTGCCAGCAGCTCTAGGGTACTCTACGAGCAGTACTTC	CASSSRVLYEQYF
once	TRBV6-1	NA	TRBJ2-7	TGTGCCAGCAGTGGGTTTTCACAGCTAGTGCAGTACTTC	CASSGFSQLVQYF
NA	TRBV28	TRBD1	TRBJ2-7	TGTGCCAGCAGTTCATTTGACAGGGTAATACACTACGAGCAGTACTTC	CASSSFDRVIHYEQYF
NA	TRBV29-1	NA	TRBJ1-1	TGCAGCGTCTCTAAGTTCCTCGAGAGTGAAGCTTTCTTT	CSVSKFLESEAFF
NA	TRBV4-1	TRBD1	TRBJ2-7	TGCGCCAGCAGCCAAGATTTACAGGGGGCGGGTGAGCAGTACTTC	CASSQDLQGAGEQYF
NA	TRBV7-9	NA	TRBJ1-5	TGTGCCAGCAGCGCTACAGGATATGGGCAGCCCCAGCATTTT	CASSATGYGQPQHF
NA	TRBV2	TRBD1	TRBJ1-1	TGTGCCAGCAAGATGACAGGGACGAACACTGAAGCTTTCTTT	CASKMTGTNTEAFF
NA	TRBV5-1	TRBD1	TRBJ1-3	TGCGCCAGCAGCAACGTTCCGGGACAGAGCTCTGGAAACACCATATATTTT	CASSNVPGQSSGNTIYF
NA	TRBV7-2	TRBD1	TRBJ1-2	TGTGCCAGCAGCTTAGCGCGGGACAGGGGTGGCTACACCTTC	CASSLARDRGGYTF
NA	TRBV7-9	NA	TRBJ2-7	TGTGCCAGCAGCTTAGAGGTTTCCTACGAGCAGTACTTC	CASSLEVSYEQYF
NA	TRBV7-8	NA	TRBJ2-3	TGTGCCAGCAGCTTAGCGGGGGTGGATACGCAGTATTTT	CASSLAGVDTQYF